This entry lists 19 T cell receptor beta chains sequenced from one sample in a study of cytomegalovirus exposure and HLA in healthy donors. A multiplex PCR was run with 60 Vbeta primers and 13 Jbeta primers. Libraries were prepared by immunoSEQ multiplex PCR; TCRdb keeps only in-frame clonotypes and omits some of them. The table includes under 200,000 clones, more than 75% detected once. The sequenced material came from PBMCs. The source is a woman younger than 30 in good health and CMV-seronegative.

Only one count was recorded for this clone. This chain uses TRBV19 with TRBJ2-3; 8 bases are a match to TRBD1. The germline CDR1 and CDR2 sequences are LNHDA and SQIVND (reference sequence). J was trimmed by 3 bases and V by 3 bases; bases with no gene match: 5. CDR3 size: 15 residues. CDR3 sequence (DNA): TGTGCCAGTAGTATGCAGGGGGCGACGACAGATACGCAGTATTTT. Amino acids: CASSMQGATTDTQYF.

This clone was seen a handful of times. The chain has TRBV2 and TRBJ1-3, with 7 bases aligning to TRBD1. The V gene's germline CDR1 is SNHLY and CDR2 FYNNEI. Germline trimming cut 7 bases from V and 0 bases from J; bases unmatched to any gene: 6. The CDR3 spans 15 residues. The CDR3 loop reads CASKLQGTSGNTIYF. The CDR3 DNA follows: TGTGCCAGCAAATTACAGGGGACCTCTGGAAACACCATATATTTT.

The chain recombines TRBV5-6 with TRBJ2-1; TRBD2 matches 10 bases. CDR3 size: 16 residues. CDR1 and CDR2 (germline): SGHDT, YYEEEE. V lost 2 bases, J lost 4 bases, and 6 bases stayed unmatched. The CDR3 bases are TGTGCCAGCAGCTTACTAGCGGGAACCGATTACAATGAGCAGTTCTTC. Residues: CASSLLAGTDYNEQFF.

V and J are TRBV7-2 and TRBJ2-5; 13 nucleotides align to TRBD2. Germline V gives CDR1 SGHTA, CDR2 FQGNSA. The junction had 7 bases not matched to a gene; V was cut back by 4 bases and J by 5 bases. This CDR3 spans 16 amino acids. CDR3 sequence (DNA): TGTGCCAGCAGCTGGGGACTAGCGGGATACCGGGAGACCCAGTACTTC. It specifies CASSWGLAGYRETQYF.

Here the CDR3 reads CSAGGLERQYF. The CDR3 region has the DNA TGCAGTGCTGGTGGACTCGAAAGGCAGTATTTT. V and J are TRBV20-1 and TRBJ2-3; maybe TRBD2 (5 bases). Per germline, CDR1 DFQATT and CDR2 SNEGSKA (reference sequence). The length of the CDR3 is 11 residues. Deletions cut 5 bases from V and 11 bases from J, with 14 bases between.

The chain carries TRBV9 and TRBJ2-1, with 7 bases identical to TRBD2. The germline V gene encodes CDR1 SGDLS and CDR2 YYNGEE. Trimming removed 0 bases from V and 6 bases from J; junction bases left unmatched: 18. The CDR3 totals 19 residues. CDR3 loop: CASSVALPSRWGEGNEQFF. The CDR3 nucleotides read TGTGCCAGCAGCGTAGCCTTACCCTCCCGGTGGGGGGAGGGCAATGAGCAGTTCTTC.

The CDR3 bases are TGTGCCAGCAGCTTAAGTAGCAGGGGGCCCGGAGAGACCCAGTACTTC. Amino acids: CASSLSSRGPGETQYF. This chain links TRBV7-6 with TRBJ2-5; TRBD1 matches at 8 bases. Germline values: CDR1 SGHVS, CDR2 FNYEAQ. V gave up 2 bases and J gave up 4 bases; unmatched junction bases: 9. The CDR3 runs to 16 residues.

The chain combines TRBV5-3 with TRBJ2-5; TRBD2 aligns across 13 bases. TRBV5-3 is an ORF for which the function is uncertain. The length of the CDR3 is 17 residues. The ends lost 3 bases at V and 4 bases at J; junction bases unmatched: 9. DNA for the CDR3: TGTGCCAGAAGCTCCTCCCGACTAGCGGGAGGCGGAGAGACCCAGTACTTC. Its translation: CARSSSRLAGGGETQYF.

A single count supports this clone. The DNA of the CDR3 is TGCGCCAGCAGTCACGGGACTAGCGGTGGCGGCACCGGGGAGCTGTTTTTT. As protein: CASSHGTSGGGTGELFF. This chain links TRBV23-1 with TRBJ2-2; 11 bases are a match to TRBD2. TRBV23-1 is an ORF, and what it does is uncertain. The CDR3 contains 17 residues. V dropped 3 bases and J dropped 4; count of bases not matched to a gene: 7.

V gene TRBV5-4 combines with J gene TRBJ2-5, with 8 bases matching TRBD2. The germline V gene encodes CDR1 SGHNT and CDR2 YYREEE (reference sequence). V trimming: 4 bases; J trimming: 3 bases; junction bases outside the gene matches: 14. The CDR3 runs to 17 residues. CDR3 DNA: TGTGCCAGCAGCGGGGGGGTTAGCGGGAATGTGGAAGAGACCCAGTACTTC. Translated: CASSGGVSGNVEETQYF.

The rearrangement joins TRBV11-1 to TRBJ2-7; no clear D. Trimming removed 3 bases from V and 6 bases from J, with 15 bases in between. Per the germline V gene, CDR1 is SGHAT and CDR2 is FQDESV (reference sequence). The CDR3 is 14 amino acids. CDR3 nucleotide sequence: TGTGCCAGCAGCTTTTCCGGTACGGGTTCCGAGCAGTACTTC. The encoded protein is CASSFSGTGSEQYF.

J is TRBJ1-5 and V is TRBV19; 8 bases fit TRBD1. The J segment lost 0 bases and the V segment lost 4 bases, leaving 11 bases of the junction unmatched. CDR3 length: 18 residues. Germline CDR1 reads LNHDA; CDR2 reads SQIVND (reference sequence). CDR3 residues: CASSTGTGGRTSNQPQHF. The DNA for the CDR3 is TGTGCCAGTAGTACAGGGACAGGCGGACGTACTAGCAATCAGCCCCAGCATTTT.

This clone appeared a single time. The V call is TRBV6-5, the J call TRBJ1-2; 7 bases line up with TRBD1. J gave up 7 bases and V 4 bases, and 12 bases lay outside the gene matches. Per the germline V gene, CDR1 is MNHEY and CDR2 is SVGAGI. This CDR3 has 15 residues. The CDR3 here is CASSSGSQGGFGYTF. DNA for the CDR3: TGTGCCAGCAGTTCCGGGTCCCAGGGGGGTTTTGGCTACACCTTC.

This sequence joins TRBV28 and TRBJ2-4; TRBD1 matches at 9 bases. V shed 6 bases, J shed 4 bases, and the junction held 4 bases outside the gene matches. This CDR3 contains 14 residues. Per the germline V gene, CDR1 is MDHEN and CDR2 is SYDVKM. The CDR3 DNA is TGTGCCAGCAGCGGGGGACAGGGAAAAAACATTCAGTACTTC. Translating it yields CASSGGQGKNIQYF.

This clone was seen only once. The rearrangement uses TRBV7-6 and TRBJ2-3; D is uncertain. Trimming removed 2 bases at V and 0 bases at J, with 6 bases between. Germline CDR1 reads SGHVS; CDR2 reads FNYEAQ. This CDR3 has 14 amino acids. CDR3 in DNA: TGTGCCAGCAGCTTATTTACTAGCACAGATACGCAGTATTTT. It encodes CASSLFTSTDTQYF.

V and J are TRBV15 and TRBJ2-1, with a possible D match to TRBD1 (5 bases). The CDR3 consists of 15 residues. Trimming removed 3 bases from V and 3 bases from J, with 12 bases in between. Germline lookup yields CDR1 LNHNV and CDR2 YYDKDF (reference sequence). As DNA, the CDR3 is TGTGCCACCAGCAGCGGAAGACAGTTCTACAATGAGCAGTTCTTC. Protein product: CATSSGRQFYNEQFF.

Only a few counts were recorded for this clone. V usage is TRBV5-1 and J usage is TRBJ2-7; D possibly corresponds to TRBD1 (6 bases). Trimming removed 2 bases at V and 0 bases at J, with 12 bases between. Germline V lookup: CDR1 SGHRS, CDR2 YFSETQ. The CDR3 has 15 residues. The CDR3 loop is CASSFLEDSSYEQYF. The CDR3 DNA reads TGCGCCAGCAGCTTTTTAGAGGACAGCTCCTACGAGCAGTACTTC.

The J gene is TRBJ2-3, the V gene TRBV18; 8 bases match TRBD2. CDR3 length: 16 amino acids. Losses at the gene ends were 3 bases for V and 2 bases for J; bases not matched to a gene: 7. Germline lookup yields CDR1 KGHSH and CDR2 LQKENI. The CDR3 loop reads CASSPRGGGTTDTQYF. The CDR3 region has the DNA TGTGCCAGCTCACCCCGGGGCGGGGGGACCACAGATACGCAGTATTTT.

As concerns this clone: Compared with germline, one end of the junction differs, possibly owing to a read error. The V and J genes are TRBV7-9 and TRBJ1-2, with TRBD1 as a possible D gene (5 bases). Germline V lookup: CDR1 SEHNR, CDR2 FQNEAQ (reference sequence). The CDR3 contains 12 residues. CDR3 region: CSSSLGADGYTF. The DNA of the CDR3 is TGTTCCAGCAGCTTAGGGGCTGATGGCTACACCTTC.